This is a list of T cell receptor beta chains from one sample in a study of CD8+CD57+ T cells in acquired aplastic anemia. In TCRdb, the reads were re-called with MiXCR into one record per CDR3 protein. In the table there are hundreds of thousands of distinct CDR3 sequences, around 72% of which are singletons. Sequences were obtained from sorted CD4+, CD8+, or CD8+CD57+ T cells (not recorded which) from PBMCs. These receptors were taken from a human donor in good health, serving as a control. Each CDR3 is given without its conserved first and last residue. Clone size, where shown, is once, few, many, or a class for clones that have expanded.

CDR3 protein,J gene,V gene,clone size
ASSSTVFSQANYGYT,TRBJ1-2,TRBV5-6,many
AWSVTLINTEAF,TRBJ1-1,TRBV30,-
ASSHTSGGASTDTQY,TRBJ2-3,TRBV13,-
SAGTSGGTQETQY,TRBJ2-5,TRBV20-1,many
ASSLEQGANEQFF,TRBJ1-6,TRBV7-2,-
ASSRTGSGNTGEQY,TRBJ2-7,TRBV14,-
ASSFSGVQPQH,TRBJ1-5,TRBV27,many
ASSESGTGETQY,TRBJ2-5,TRBV2,many
ASSIVGVGGYT,TRBJ1-2,TRBV19,many
ASSPYTSGGGNEQF,TRBJ2-1,TRBV9,many